One and the same sample provided the 21 T cell receptor beta chains below, sequenced in a study of shared clonotypes between healthy human individuals. The protocol was immunoSEQ multiplex PCR, while the TCRdb copy is restricted to in-frame clones and leaves out a portion. The sample lists 550,000 to 850,000 clones; roughly 72% were seen once. Sequences were obtained from memory CD4+ T cells sorted from blood. Subset in this sample: CD45RA-negative fraction. Receptors were obtained from a woman aged 30 to 39 in good health.

CDR3 sequence: CASSTGGGQPQHF. CDR3 DNA: TGTGCCAGCAGCACAGGGGGAGGTCAGCCCCAGCATTTT. The chain is built from TRBV13 and TRBJ1-5, with 8 bases fitting TRBD1. V dropped 5 bases and J dropped 6; count of bases not matched to a gene: 3. In germline, CDR1 is PRHDT, CDR2 FYEKMQ (reference sequence). The CDR3 is made up of 13 amino acids.

This clone has just a few counts. This chain joins TRBV27 and TRBJ1-5, with 11 bases lining up with TRBD1. The germline V gene encodes CDR1 MNHEY and CDR2 SMNVEV (reference sequence). The CDR3 is made up of 18 amino acids. The ends lost 6 bases at V and 1 base at J; junction bases unmatched: 11. The CDR3 sequence: CASRRRTGGQGSNQPQHF. The CDR3 region has the DNA TGTGCCAGCAGGAGGAGGACAGGGGGCCAGGGGAGCAATCAGCCCCAGCATTTT.

There are many counts of this clone. In the same sample, other DNA sequences code for this CDR3. The chain carries TRBV13 and TRBJ1-2; D call uncertain. Germline values: CDR1 PRHDT, CDR2 FYEKMQ (reference sequence). Trimming removed 2 bases from V and 4 bases from J, with 8 bases in between. The CDR3 has 13 residues. The CDR3 loop is CASSLRGSYGYTF. The DNA for the CDR3 is TGTGCCAGCAGCTTAAGAGGGAGCTATGGCTACACCTTC.

V is TRBV2 and J is TRBJ1-2; D remains unclear. Germline V CDR1 and CDR2: SNHLY, FYNNEI. CDR3 length: 14 amino acids. The V end was cut by 3 bases, the J end by 4 bases, with 12 bases between. The CDR3 reads CASSDWAEGYGYTF. CDR3 DNA: TGTGCCAGCAGTGATTGGGCTGAGGGCTATGGCTACACCTTC. The variable domain in full, with the rest retrieved from reference TRBV2 and TRBJ1-2, is EPEVTQTPSHQVTQMGQEVILRCVPISNHLYFYWYRQILGQKVEFLVSFYNNEISEKSEIFDDQFSVERPDGSNFTLKIRSTKLEDSAMYFCASSDWAEGYGYTFGSGTRLTVV.

The chain couples TRBV30 to TRBJ2-7, with D unresolved. The CDR3 length is 13 residues. The ends were cut back, 4 bases at V and 2 bases at J, with 12 bases in the middle. Germline lookup yields CDR1 GTSNPN and CDR2 SVGIG (reference sequence). CDR3 coding DNA: TGTGCCTGGACATGGAGCGCCACCTACGAGCAGTACTTC. Amino acids: CAWTWSATYEQYF.

The V call is TRBV19, the J call TRBJ2-2; maybe TRBD1 (6 bases). Per germline, CDR1 LNHDA and CDR2 SQIVND (reference sequence). V dropped 0 bases and J dropped 0 bases, with 11 bases sitting between them. There are 17 residues in the CDR3. CDR3 coding DNA: TGTGCCAGTAGTATAGATTTGGGACACCCGAACACCGGGGAGCTGTTTTTT. It yields the protein CASSIDLGHPNTGELFF. Full variable domain (outside the CDR3, taken from reference TRBV19 and TRBJ2-2): DGGITQSPKYLFRKEGQNVTLSCEQNLNHDAMYWYRQDPGQGLRLIYYSQIVNDFQKGDIAEGYSVSREKKESFPLTVTSAQKNPTAFYLCASSIDLGHPNTGELFFGEGSRLTVL.

At least ten counts were recorded for this clone. V is TRBV27 and J is TRBJ2-7; maybe TRBD1 (5 bases). The CDR3 runs 14 residues. Germline CDR1 reads MNHEY; CDR2 reads SMNVEV (reference sequence). V dropped 3 bases and J dropped 3 bases, with 12 bases sitting between them. CDR3 sequence (DNA): TGTGCCAGCAGTTTCCTCCCTAGGGGCTACGAGCAGTACTTC. Its protein product is CASSFLPRGYEQYF.

The V and J genes are TRBV6-1 and TRBJ2-7, with unresolved D. Trimming removed 3 bases from V and 7 bases from J, with 10 bases in between. Germline CDR1 reads MNHNS; CDR2 reads SASEGT. This CDR3 spans 12 amino acids. CDR3 amino acids: CASSEYYREQYF. CDR3 DNA sequence: TGTGCCAGCAGTGAGTACTACCGAGAGCAGTACTTC.

The V gene is TRBV5-1, the J gene TRBJ2-3, with 7 nucleotides matching TRBD2. Germline CDR1 is SGHRS and CDR2 is YFSETQ. The length of the CDR3 is 14 residues. With 1 base clipped from V and 3 bases from J, the junction kept 2 bases outside the gene matches. The CDR3 region is CASSLQRDTDTQYF. CDR3 coding DNA: TGCGCCAGCAGCTTGCAGCGGGATACAGATACGCAGTATTTT.

The CDR3 DNA sequence: TGTGCCAGCAGCGGACAGGGAGTATATGGCTACACCTTC. Encoded protein: CASSGQGVYGYTF. The J gene is TRBJ1-2, the V gene TRBV28; 8 positions agree with TRBD1. From germline, CDR1 is MDHEN and CDR2 SYDVKM. J was trimmed by 5 bases and V by 6 bases; bases with no gene match: 5. This CDR3 has 13 residues.

CDR3 region: CASSFSGAQESYNEQFF. DNA of the CDR3: TGTGCCAGCAGCTTTTCCGGGGCCCAGGAATCCTACAATGAGCAGTTCTTC. This chain joins TRBV7-2 and TRBJ2-1; the D call may be TRBD1 or TRBD2 (5 bases each). The germline V and J ends were trimmed by 3 bases and 1 base, with 16 bases remaining between them. This CDR3 region has 17 residues. Germline V lookup: CDR1 SGHTA, CDR2 FQGNSA.

The rearrangement links TRBV5-1 to TRBJ2-2; 10 bases match TRBD2. CDR3 length equals 17 residues. The germline gives CDR1 SGHRS, CDR2 YFSETQ. Trimming at V came to 3 bases and at J to 5 bases, leaving 10 bases not matched to a gene. CDR3 nucleotide sequence: TGCGCCAGCAGCTGGGAGTCTAGCGGGAGATCTACCGGGGAGCTGTTTTTT. Encoded protein: CASSWESSGRSTGELFF.

The chain is built from TRBV4-1 and TRBJ2-3; D is unresolved. Germline CDR1 and CDR2: MGHRA and YSYEKL. V lost 3 bases to trimming and J lost 4 bases, with 8 bases between them. The CDR3 runs to 13 residues. DNA of the CDR3: TGCGCCAGCAGCCAGGGTAACTCAGATACGCAGTATTTT. Translating it yields CASSQGNSDTQYF.

Comments on this clone: This sample includes further DNA sequences coding for the same CDR3. This chain joins TRBV5-1 and TRBJ2-3, with 12 bases lining up with TRBD2. The V and J ends lost 0 bases and 1 base, in that order; junction bases with no gene match: 0. Germline CDR1 is SGHRS and CDR2 is YFSETQ. This CDR3 spans 16 amino acids. CDR3 amino acids: CASSLGLAGGTDTQYF. CDR3 sequence (DNA): TGCGCCAGCAGCTTGGGACTAGCGGGGGGCACAGATACGCAGTATTTT.

V usage is TRBV28 and J usage is TRBJ1-5, with a possible D match to TRBD1 (5 bases). CDR3 length equals 16 residues. CDR1 is MDHEN, CDR2 SYDVKM, per germline. V gave up 2 bases and J gave up 2 bases, with 13 bases separating them. Here the CDR3 DNA reads TGTGCCAGCAGTTTAAGTCCCAGGGAGGGCAATCAGCCCCAGCATTTT. The encoded protein is CASSLSPREGNQPQHF.

V usage is TRBV5-5 and J usage is TRBJ2-1, with D unclear. The V gene's germline CDR1 is SGHKS and CDR2 YYEKEE (reference sequence). V was trimmed by 1 base and J by 4 bases, leaving 12 bases between them. The CDR3 totals 15 residues. Written as DNA, the CDR3 is TGTGCCAGCAGCTTGTTACTGACACTTTACAATGAGCAGTTCTTC. It codes for CASSLLLTLYNEQFF.

The CDR3: CSAEDLGYNEQFF. CDR3 coding DNA: TGCAGCGCCGAGGACTTGGGCTACAATGAGCAGTTCTTC. V usage is TRBV29-1 and J usage is TRBJ2-1; tentative D call: TRBD2 (5 bases). Germline V gives CDR1 SQVTM, CDR2 ANQGSEA. V was pared by 7 bases and J by 3 bases, with 13 bases between. The CDR3 is made up of 13 amino acids.

Remarks on this clone: Relative to the germline gene, one junction end is altered; a read error may explain this. The chain links TRBV5-5 to TRBJ2-7; TRBD1 aligns across 7 bases. The CDR3 covers 12 residues. Per germline, CDR1 SGHKS and CDR2 YYEKEE (reference sequence). CDR3 sequence (DNA): TGTGCCAGCAGTTTGGGACAGTACGAGCAGTACTTC. Translated: CASSLGQYEQYF. The variable domain in full, completed from reference TRBV5-5 and TRBJ2-7, reads DAGVTQSPTHLIKTRGQQVTLRCSPISGHKSVSWYQQVLGQGPQFIFQYYEKEERGRGNFPDRFSARQFPNYSSELNVNALLLGDSALYLCASSLGQYEQYFGPGTRLTVT.

This clone was observed a handful of times. The rearrangement joins TRBV18 to TRBJ1-1; TRBD1 aligns across 8 bases. The trim removed 3 bases at V and 4 bases at J, leaving 7 bases unmatched. This CDR3 is 15 amino acids long. CDR1 is KGHSH, CDR2 LQKENI, per germline. The CDR3 DNA reads TGTGCCAGCTCACCCAGAAGGACAGGGAGCACTGAAGCTTTCTTT. Translating it yields CASSPRRTGSTEAFF.

The rearrangement uses TRBV28 and TRBJ2-1; 8 nucleotides line up with TRBD2. The CDR3 totals 13 residues. V lost 10 bases, J lost 13 bases, and 15 bases stayed unmatched. The germline CDR1 and CDR2 sequences are MDHEN and SYDVKM. The CDR3 DNA reads TGTGCCACCACCCATTCGACGGGACTAGTACAGTTCTTC. Translating it yields CATTHSTGLVQFF. Variable domain in full (rest from reference TRBV28 and TRBJ2-1): DVKVTQSSRYLVKRTGEKVFLECVQDMDHENMFWYRQDPGLGLRLIYFSYDVKMKEKGDIPEGYSVSREKKERFSLILESASTNQTSMYLCATTHSTGLVQFFGPGTRLTVL.

The chain employs TRBV28 and TRBJ1-5; D remains ambiguous. This CDR3 contains 16 residues. Germline V gene lookup returns CDR1 MDHEN and CDR2 SYDVKM. V was pared by 5 bases and J by 10 bases, with 24 bases between. CDR3 nucleotide sequence: TGTGCCAGCAGTCCCCCCACGGGCAGCCAGAAGCAACCCCAGCATTTT. This encodes CASSPPTGSQKQPQHF.